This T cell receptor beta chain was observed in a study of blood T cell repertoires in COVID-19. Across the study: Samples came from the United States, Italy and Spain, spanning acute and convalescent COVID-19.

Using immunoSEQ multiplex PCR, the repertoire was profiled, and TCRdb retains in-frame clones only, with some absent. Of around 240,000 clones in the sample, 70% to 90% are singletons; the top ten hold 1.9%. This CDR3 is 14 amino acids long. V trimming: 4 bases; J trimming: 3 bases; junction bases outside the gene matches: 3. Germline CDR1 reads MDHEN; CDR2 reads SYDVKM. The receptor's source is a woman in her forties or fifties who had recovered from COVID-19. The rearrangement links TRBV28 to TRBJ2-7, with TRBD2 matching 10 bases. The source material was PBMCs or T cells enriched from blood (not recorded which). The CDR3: CASSSTSGVYEQYF. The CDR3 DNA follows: TGTGCCAGCAGTTCCACTAGCGGGGTCTACGAGCAGTACTTC.